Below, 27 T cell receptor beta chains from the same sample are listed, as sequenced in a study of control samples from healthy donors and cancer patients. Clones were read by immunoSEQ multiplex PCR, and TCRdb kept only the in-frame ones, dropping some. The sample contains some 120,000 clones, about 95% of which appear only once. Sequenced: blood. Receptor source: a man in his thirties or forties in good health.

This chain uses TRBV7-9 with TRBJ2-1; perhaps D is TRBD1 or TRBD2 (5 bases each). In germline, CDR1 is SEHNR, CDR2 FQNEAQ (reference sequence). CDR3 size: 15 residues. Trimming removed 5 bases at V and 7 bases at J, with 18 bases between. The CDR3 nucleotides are TGTGCCAGCAGCCCGGGACGGAGCCGGCGGAATGAGCAGTTCTTC. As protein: CASSPGRSRRNEQFF.

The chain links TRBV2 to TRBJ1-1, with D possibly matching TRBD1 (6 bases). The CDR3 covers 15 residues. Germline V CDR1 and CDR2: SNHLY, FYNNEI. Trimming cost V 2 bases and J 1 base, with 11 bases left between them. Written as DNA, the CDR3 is TGTGCCAGCAGTGAAAGAGAGACAGGGAACACTGAAGCTTTCTTT. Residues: CASSERETGNTEAFF.

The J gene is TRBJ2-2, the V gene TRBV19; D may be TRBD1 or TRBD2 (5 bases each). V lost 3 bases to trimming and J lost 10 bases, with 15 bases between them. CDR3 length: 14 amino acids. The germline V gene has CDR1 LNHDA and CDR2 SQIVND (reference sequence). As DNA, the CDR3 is TGTGCCAGTAGTATCGGGACGTCCTCGGTGGAGCTGTTTTTT. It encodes CASSIGTSSVELFF.

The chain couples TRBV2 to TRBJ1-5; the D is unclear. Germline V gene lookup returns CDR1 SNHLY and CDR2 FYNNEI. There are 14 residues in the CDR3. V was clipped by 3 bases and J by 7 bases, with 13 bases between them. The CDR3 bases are TGTGCCAGCAGTGAGCAAGGGCAACGGCAGCCCCAGCATTTT. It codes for CASSEQGQRQPQHF.

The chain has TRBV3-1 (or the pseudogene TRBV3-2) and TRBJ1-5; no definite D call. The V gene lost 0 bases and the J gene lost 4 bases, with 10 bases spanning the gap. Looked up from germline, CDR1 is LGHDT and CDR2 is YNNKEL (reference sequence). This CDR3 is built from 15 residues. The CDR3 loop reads CASSQDRGDNQPQHF. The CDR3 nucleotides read TGTGCCAGCAGCCAAGATCGCGGGGATAATCAGCCCCAGCATTTT.

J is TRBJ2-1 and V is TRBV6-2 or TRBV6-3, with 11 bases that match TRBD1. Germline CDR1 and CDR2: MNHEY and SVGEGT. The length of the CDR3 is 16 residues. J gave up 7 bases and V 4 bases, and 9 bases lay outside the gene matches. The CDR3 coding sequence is TGTGCCAGCAGTTCTACCGGACAGGGGGCGAGGAATGAGCAGTTCTTC. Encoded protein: CASSSTGQGARNEQFF.

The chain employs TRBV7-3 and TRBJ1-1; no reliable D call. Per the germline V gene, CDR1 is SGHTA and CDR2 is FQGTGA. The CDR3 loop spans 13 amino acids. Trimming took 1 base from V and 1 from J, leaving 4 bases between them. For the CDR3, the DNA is TGTGCCAGCAGCTTAATGAGGAACACTGAAGCTTTCTTT. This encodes CASSLMRNTEAFF.

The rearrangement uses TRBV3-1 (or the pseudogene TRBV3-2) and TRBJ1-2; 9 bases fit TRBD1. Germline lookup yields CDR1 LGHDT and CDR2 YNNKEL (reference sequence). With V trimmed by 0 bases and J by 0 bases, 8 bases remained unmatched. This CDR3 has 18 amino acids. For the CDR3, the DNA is TGTGCCAGCAGCCAAGATACGAGGGACAGGGCTTCTAACTATGGCTACACCTTC. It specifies CASSQDTRDRASNYGYTF.

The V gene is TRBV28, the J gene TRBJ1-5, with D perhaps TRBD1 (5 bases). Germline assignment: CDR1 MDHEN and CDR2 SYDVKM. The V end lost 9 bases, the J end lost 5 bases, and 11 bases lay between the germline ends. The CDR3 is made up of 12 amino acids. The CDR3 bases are TGTGCCAGTGGTTGGGGCCATCAGCCCCAGCATTTT. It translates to CASGWGHQPQHF.

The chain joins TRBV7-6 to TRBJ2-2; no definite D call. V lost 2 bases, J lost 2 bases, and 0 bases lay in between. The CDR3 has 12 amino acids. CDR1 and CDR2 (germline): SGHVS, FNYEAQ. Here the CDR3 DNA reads TGTGCCAGCAGCTTAAACACCGGGGAGCTGTTTTTT. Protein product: CASSLNTGELFF.

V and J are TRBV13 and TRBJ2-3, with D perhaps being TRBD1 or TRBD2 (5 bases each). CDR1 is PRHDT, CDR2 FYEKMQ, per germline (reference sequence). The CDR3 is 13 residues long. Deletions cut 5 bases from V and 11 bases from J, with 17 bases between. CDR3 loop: CASSPDGGHLQYF. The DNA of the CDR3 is TGTGCCAGCAGCCCGGATGGGGGTCACCTGCAGTATTTT. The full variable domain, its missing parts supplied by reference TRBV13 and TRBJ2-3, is AAGVIQSPRHLIKEKRETATLKCYPIPRHDTVYWYQQGPGQDPQFLISFYEKMQSDKGSIPDRFSAQQFSDYHSELNMSSLELGDSALYFCASSPDGGHLQYFGPGTRLTVL.

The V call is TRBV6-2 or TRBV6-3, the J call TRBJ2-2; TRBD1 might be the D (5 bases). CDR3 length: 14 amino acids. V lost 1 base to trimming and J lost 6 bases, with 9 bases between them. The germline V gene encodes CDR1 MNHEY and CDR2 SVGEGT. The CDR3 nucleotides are TGTGCCAGCAGTTACTACACAGGTCCCGGGGAGCTGTTTTTT. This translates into CASSYYTGPGELFF.

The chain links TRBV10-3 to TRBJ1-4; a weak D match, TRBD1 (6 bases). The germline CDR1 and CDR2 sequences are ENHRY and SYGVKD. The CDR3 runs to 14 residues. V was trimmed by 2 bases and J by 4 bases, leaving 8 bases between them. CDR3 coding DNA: TGTGCCATCAGTGAGGGACAGAGTAATGAAAAACTGTTTTTT. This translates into CAISEGQSNEKLFF.

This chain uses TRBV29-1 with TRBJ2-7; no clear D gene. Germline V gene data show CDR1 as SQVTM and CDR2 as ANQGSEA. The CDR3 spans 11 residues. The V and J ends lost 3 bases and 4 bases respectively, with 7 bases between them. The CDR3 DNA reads TGCAGCGTTGATAAAGGGTACGAGCAGTACTTC. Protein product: CSVDKGYEQYF.

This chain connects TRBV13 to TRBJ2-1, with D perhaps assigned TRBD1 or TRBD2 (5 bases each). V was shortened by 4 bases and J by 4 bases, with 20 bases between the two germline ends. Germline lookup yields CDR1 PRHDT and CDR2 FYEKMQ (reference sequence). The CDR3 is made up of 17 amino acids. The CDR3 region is CASSSRDGGLLYNEQFF. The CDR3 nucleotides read TGTGCCAGCAGCTCCCGGGACGGAGGTCTACTTTACAATGAGCAGTTCTTC.

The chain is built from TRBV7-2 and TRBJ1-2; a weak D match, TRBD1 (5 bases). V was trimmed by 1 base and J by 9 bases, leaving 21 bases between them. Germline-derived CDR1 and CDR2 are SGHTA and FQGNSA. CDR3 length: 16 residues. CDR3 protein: CASSLDVSRGNYRYTF. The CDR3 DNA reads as TGTGCCAGCAGCTTAGACGTCTCTAGGGGCAATTATCGCTACACCTTC.

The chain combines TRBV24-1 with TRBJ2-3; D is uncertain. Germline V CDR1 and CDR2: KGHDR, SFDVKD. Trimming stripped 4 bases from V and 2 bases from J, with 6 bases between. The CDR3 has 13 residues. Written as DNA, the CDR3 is TGTGCCACCAGTGAGGGGTACACAGATACGCAGTATTTT. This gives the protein CATSEGYTDTQYF.

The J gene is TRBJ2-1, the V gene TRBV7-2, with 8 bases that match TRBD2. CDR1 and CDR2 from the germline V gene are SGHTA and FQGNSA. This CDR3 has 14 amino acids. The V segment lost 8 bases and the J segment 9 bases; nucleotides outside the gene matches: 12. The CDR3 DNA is TGTGCCAGCGCAGGACTAGCAAGGATTAGTGAGCAGTTCTTC. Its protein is CASAGLARISEQFF.

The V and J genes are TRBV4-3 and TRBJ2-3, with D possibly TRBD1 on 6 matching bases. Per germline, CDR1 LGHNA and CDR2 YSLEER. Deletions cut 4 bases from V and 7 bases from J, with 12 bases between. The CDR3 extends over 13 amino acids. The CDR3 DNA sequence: TGCGCCAGCAGCCGGGAACAGGGAAATACGCAGTATTTT. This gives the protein CASSREQGNTQYF.

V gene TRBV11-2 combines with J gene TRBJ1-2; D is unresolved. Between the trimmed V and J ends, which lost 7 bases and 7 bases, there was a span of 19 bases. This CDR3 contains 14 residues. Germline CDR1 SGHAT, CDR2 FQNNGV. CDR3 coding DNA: TGTGCCAGCAAGTCGCCCAACGAAGCGGGTGGCTACACCTTC. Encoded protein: CASKSPNEAGGYTF.

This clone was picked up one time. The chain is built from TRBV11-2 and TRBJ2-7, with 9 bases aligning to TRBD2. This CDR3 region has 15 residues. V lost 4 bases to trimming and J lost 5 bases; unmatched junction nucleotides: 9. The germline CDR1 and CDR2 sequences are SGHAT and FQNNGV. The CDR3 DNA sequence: TGTGCCAGCAGCTCGGCGGGGGGGTACCTACACGAGCAGTACTTC. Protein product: CASSSAGGYLHEQYF.

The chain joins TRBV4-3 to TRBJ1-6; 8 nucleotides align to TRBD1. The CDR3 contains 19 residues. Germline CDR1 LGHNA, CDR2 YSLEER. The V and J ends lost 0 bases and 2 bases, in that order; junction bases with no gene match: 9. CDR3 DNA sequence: TGCGCCAGCAGCCAAGACAGGTTTACAGGGGGAACCTATAATTCACCCCTCCACTTT. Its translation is CASSQDRFTGGTYNSPLHF.

The CDR3 DNA is TGTGCCAGCAGCGTAGAGGACCGCCTGAACACTGAAGCTTTCTTT. This sequence encodes CASSVEDRLNTEAFF. The chain has TRBV9 and TRBJ1-1; D is unclear. V was pared by 0 bases and J by 0 bases, with 9 bases between. This CDR3 has 15 amino acids. Germline V gene sequence: CDR1 SGDLS, CDR2 YYNGEE. Full variable domain (missing parts from reference TRBV9 and TRBJ1-1): DSGVTQTPKHLITATGQRVTLRCSPRSGDLSVYWYQQSLDQGLQFLIQYYNGEERAKGNILERFSAQQFPDLHSELNLSSLELGDSALYFCASSVEDRLNTEAFFGQGTRLTVV.

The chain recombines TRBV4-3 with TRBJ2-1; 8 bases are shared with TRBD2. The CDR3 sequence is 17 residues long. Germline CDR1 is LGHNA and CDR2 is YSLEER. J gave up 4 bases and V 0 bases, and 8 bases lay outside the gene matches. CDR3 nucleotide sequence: TGCGCCAGCAGCCAAGAAGGGGGACTAGGGTCATACAATGAGCAGTTCTTC. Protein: CASSQEGGLGSYNEQFF.

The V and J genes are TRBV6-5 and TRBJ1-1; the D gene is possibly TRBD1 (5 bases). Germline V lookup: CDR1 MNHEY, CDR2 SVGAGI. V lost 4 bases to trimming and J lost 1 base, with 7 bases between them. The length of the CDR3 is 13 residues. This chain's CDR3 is CASSWDGNTEAFF. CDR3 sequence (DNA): TGTGCCAGCAGTTGGGACGGGAACACTGAAGCTTTCTTT.

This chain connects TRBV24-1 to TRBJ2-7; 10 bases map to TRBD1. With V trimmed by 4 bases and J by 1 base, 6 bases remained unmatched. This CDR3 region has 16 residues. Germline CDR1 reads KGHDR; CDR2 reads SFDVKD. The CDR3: CATSESGTGDSYEQYF. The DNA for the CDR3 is TGTGCCACCAGTGAGTCCGGGACAGGGGATTCCTACGAGCAGTACTTC.

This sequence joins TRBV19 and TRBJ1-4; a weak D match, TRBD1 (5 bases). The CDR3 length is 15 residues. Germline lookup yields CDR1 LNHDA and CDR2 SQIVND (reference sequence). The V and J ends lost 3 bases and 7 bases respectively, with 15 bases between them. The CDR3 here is CASSISISTGEKLFF. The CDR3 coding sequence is TGTGCCAGTAGTATCTCAATCTCAACAGGTGAAAAACTGTTTTTT.